This TCR beta chain was documented in a study of blood T cells in healthy people across ages (dated by TCRdb to the mid-2010s). For the wider study: In model experiments, template switching captured about one uniquely barcoded TCR beta cDNA molecule for every two T cells. Using deep sequencing normalized with unique cDNA molecular identifiers, the study measured how TCR beta repertoire diversity changes with age. The donors were divided into four age groups: young (average around 15 years), middle-aged (about 39), aged (around 59) and long-lived (about 79). To avoid experimental bias, donors of different ages were distributed randomly across sequencing lanes. The study analyzed two additional independent replicas of 1 million unique cDNA reads from the same blood draw for two donors, one aged 18 to 30 and one aged 80 or older. The research as a whole found: The long-lived group showed more naive CD4+ T cells, fewer expanded clones and increased TCR diversity than the aged group, suggesting age selection. Estimates of total diversity based on one million sequenced T cells were considered lower bounds and underestimates. Donor CMV infection status was unknown, potentially confounding age-related changes in expanded clonotypes. Observed TCR beta diversity per million T cells fell roughly linearly with age, and a significant reduction was already apparent by age about 38. A strong correlation was found between observed TCR beta diversity and the percentage of naive T cells measured by flow cytometry. Conclusive comparison of naive and antigen-experienced compartments was prevented by the profiling of bulk unsorted PBMCs.

The germline ends are 9 bases apart after V is trimmed by 4 bases and J by 8 bases. Taken from cysteine to phenylalanine, the CDR3 has 11 residues. Here the CDR3 DNA is all that survives: 33 bases in frame from base 1. The germline V gene supplies CDR1 SQVTM and CDR2 ANQGSEA. This clonotype was seen only a few times. Its binding antigen is unknown. No much larger clone exists at a distance of one base, and base qualities are not known. Library generation was performed with 5' RACE. Sequenced using an Illumina HiSeq 2500. A second PCR of roughly 7 to 12 cycles was performed with a sample-barcoded 5' primer and a J-beta primer mix. A template-switch 5' adaptor carrying 12 random nucleotides introduced a unique molecular identifier onto each TCR beta cDNA molecule. Each sample yielded at least 3 million CDR3-containing paired-end reads. All of the RNA was converted into first-strand cDNA using the Mint cDNA synthesis kit, with a TRBC-specific oligonucleotide serving as the primer. Following uracil-DNA glycosylase treatment, a first 18-cycle PCR with universal primers M1SS and BC2_uni_R was performed on all cDNA. The authors' pipeline ran thus. For normalization, 1 million high-quality reads, each with a distinct molecular identifier, were randomly selected from each sample. Reads sharing molecular identifiers were discarded rather than binned into consensus sequences. MiTCR, with a Q25 quality threshold and the strictest error-elimination algorithm, was used for CDR3 identification, clonotype clustering and error correction. Lower-bound total TCR beta diversity was estimated with a nonparametric unseen species model using Euler transformation. TCRdb redid the processing of the public reads, applying fastp at Q25 and MiXCR, and retained in-frame beta chains. Entries are consolidated by CDR3 protein sequence, retaining the most common genes and DNA. TCRdb, not the original authors, processed these V and J calls. This sample is represented by roughly 700,000 distinct CDR3 sequences; about 52% of them were singletons. Of the sample, 25% to 35% is held by the ten largest clones.

Systemically healthy Caucasian individuals from Russia, 35 to 50 in total and aged about 6 to 100 years, were included as donors. Approximately 10 milliliters of peripheral blood were collected from each donor into EDTA-treated Vacutainer tubes. Ficoll-Paque density-gradient centrifugation was used to isolate PBMCs, with at least 6 million obtained per sample. Trizol reagent was used to extract total RNA from the PBMCs, yielding at least 6 micrograms per sample. Naive CD45RAhigh/CD27high T cell percentages were measured by flow cytometry on a PBMC aliquot from every donor. The material sequenced was blood. The receptor chain draws on TRBV29-1 and TRBJ2-1, with the D gene call left open. The clonotype originates from a woman aged 55-69 years in good health. This receptor has the CDR3 CSVATRDEQFF. Read as DNA, the sequence is TGCAGCGTTGCCACACGGGATGAGCAGTTCTTC.